The subject of this entry is one TCR beta chain. CDR1 and CDR2 from the germline V gene are ENHRY and SYGVKD. The CDR3 extends over 16 amino acids. V lost 3 bases to trimming and J lost 7 bases; unmatched junction nucleotides: 11. This entry comes from a study of blood T cell repertoires in COVID-19. Study in general: PBMCs, B-cell-depleted T cells, or T cells were the source of the cDNA or gDNA that made up the material.

As processed by the authors: The assay estimated nucleated cells by amplifying reference gene primers. Assay: immunoSEQ multiplex PCR; the TCRdb copy retains only in-frame clones and omits some. V, J and clone size are taken as reported in that table, and D and trimming were inferred from the DNA itself. Among about 250,000 clones listed, over 65% were seen once. The TCR sequence derives from a woman older than 75 with acute or convalescent COVID-19. The sample consisted of peripheral blood. The gene calls are TRBV10-3 and TRBJ2-1, with 8 nucleotides matching TRBD2. CDR3 nucleotides: TGTGCCATCAGTGACCTCTTAGCGGGGCCGGAGAATGAGCAGTTCTTC. This gives the protein CAISDLLAGPENEQFF.